This T cell receptor beta chain was observed in a study of early T cells in non-severe SARS-CoV-2 infection. Study details: Alpha and beta chains were unpaired, from unsorted whole-blood bulk RNA. Broader study findings: Anti-spike CD8 responses were favored by VDJdb matching, which missed private and CD4 specificities.

CDR3 length: 13 residues. The germline gives CDR1 MGHDK, CDR2 SYGVNS. V was clipped by 5 bases and J by 5 bases, with 9 bases between them. About this clonotype: Its antigen remains unidentified.

Individual cDNA molecules carried attached unique molecular identifiers. TCRdb analysed the 5' RACE reads with MiXCR anew, one entry per CDR3 protein. The table records 70,000 to 90,000 distinct CDR3 sequences, approximately 12% of them present only once. Sequencing was done on a sample of whole blood. The V call is TRBV25-1, the J call TRBJ2-2, with D perhaps TRBD1 (6 bases). The TCR was taken from an adult who was a healthcare worker with PCR-confirmed SARS-CoV-2 infection or an uninfected control (not recorded which). Written as DNA, the CDR3 is TGTGCCAGCAGTCACAGGGAAACCGGGGAGCTGTTTTTT. Translation gives CASSHRETGELFF. The variable domain in full, completed from reference TRBV25-1 and TRBJ2-2, reads EADIYQTPRYLVIGTGKKITLECSQTMGHDKMYWYQQDPGMELHLIHYSYGVNSTEKGDLSSESTVSRIRTEHFPLTLESARPSHTSQYLCASSHRETGELFFGEGSRLTVL.